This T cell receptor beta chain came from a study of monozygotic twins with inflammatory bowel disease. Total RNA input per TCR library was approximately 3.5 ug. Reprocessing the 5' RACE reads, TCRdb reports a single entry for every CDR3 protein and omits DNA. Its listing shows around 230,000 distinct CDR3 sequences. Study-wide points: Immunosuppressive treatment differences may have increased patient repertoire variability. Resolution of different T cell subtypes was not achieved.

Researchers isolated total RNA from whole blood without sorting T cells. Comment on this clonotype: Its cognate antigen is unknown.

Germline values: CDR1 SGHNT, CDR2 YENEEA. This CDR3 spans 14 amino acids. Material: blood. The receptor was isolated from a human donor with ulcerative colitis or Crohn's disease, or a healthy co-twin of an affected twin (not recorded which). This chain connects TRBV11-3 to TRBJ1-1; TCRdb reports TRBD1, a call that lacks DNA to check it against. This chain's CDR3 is CASSVRGRDTEAFF.